This entry is about one T cell receptor beta chain. The CDR3 sequence is 13 residues long. Between the trimmed V and J ends, which lost 4 bases and 0 bases, there was a span of 6 bases. Germline V lookup: CDR1 SGHTA, CDR2 FQGNSA. The data are from a study of control samples from healthy donors and cancer patients. Assay used: immunoSEQ multiplex PCR; TCRdb lists only in-frame clones, some missing. Of 100,000 to 150,000 clones listed, 80% to 95% are singletons. This TCR was sampled from a man aged 18-30 years in good health. This chain uses TRBV7-2 with TRBJ1-1; D is unresolved. What was sequenced was blood. The CDR3 region has the DNA TGTGCCAGCAGCTCCTCGGTGAACACTGAAGCTTTCTTT. It translates to CASSSSVNTEAFF.